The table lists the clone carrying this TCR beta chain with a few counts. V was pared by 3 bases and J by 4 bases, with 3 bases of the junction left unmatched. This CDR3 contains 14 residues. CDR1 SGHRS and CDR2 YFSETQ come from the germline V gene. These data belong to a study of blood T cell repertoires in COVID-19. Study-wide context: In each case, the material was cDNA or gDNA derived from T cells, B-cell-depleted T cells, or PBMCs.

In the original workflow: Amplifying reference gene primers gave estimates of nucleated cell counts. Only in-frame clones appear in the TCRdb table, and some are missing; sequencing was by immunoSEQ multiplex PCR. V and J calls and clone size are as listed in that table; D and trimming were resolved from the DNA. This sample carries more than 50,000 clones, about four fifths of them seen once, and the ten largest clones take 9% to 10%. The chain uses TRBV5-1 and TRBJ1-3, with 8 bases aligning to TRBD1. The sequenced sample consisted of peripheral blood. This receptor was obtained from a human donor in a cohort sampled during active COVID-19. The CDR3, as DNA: TGCGCCAGCAGCTCCGGGACAGGCGGAAACACCATATATTTT. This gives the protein CASSSGTGGNTIYF.